The 9 T cell receptor beta chains below all came from one sample that was sequenced in a study of blood T cell repertoires in COVID-19. Clones were read by immunoSEQ multiplex PCR, and TCRdb kept only the in-frame ones, dropping some. The sample carries around 200,000 clones, 85% to 90% recorded once. The sample consisted of peripheral blood. These receptors all come from a man between 18 and 35 years old with active or convalescent COVID-19.

The rearrangement joins TRBV29-1 to TRBJ1-2, with D tentatively TRBD1 (6 bases). V was shortened by 4 bases and J by 1 base, with 10 bases between the two germline ends. The CDR3 consists of 13 residues. The germline gives CDR1 SQVTM, CDR2 ANQGSEA. The CDR3 spells CSVVDRINYGYTF. DNA for the CDR3: TGCAGCGTTGTCGACAGGATTAACTATGGCTACACCTTC. Full variable domain (rest looked up from reference TRBV29-1 and TRBJ1-2): SAVISQKPSRDICQRGTSLTIQCQVDSQVTMMFWYRQQPGQSLTLIATANQGSEATYESGFVIDKFPISRPNLTFSTLTVSNMSPEDSSIYLCSVVDRINYGYTFGSGTRLTVV.

This clone was seen only a few times. The chain combines TRBV3-1 (or the pseudogene TRBV3-2) with TRBJ2-7, with 8 nucleotides matching TRBD1. V trimming: 5 bases; J trimming: 2 bases; junction bases outside the gene matches: 5. The CDR3 sequence is 14 residues long. Germline lookup yields CDR1 LGHDT and CDR2 YNNKEL (reference sequence). CDR3 region: CASSAGTGTYEQYF. CDR3 sequence (DNA): TGTGCCAGCAGCGCTGGGACAGGTACCTACGAGCAGTACTTC.

This clone was counted a single time. The rearrangement uses TRBV7-9 and TRBJ1-2, with D possibly TRBD1 on 5 matching bases. This CDR3 is 12 amino acids long. The V and J ends lost 3 bases and 10 bases respectively, with 12 bases between them. The germline V gene encodes CDR1 SEHNR and CDR2 FQNEAQ (reference sequence). Here the CDR3 DNA reads TGTGCCAGCAGCTTTTTGGGGGGTGACTACACCTTC. Translation: CASSFLGGDYTF.

V usage is TRBV9 and J usage is TRBJ2-5; 12 bases line up with TRBD2. V lost 0 bases and J lost 5; bases outside the gene matches: 8. Germline CDR1 and CDR2: SGDLS and YYNGEE. This CDR3 comprises 17 residues. The CDR3 loop is CASSVGPSGGALETQYF. The CDR3 DNA is TGTGCCAGCAGCGTAGGCCCTAGCGGGGGGGCCTTGGAGACCCAGTACTTC. Drawing the rest from reference TRBV9 and TRBJ2-5, the complete variable domain is DSGVTQTPKHLITATGQRVTLRCSPRSGDLSVYWYQQSLDQGLQFLIQYYNGEERAKGNILERFSAQQFPDLHSELNLSSLELGDSALYFCASSVGPSGGALETQYFGPGTRLLVL.

This chain connects TRBV28 to TRBJ2-3; D gene unclear. V shed 10 bases and J shed 7 bases, with 9 bases lying between them. Germline V gene lookup returns CDR1 MDHEN and CDR2 SYDVKM. This CDR3 is 10 amino acids long. CDR3 DNA sequence: TGTGCCACCCGAGGTAATACGCAGTATTTT. Amino acid sequence: CATRGNTQYF.

The chain combines TRBV10-1 with TRBJ1-1; 7 positions match TRBD1. There are 13 residues in the CDR3. Germline V gene data show CDR1 as WNHNN and CDR2 as SYGVQD (reference sequence). With 4 bases clipped from V and 10 bases from J, the junction kept 9 bases outside the gene matches. CDR3 DNA sequence: TGCGCCAGCAGTGGTCGCAGGGGGGTTGGAGCTTTCTTT. Its translation is CASSGRRGVGAFF.

The chain employs TRBV6-6 and TRBJ2-3, with D possibly TRBD2 on 7 matching bases. V lost 7 bases, J lost 2 bases, and 13 bases lay in between. In germline, CDR1 is MNHNY, CDR2 SVGAGI (reference sequence). The CDR3 contains 14 residues. CDR3 coding DNA: TGTGCCAGCACAACCGGGGGGCCCACAGATACGCAGTATTTT. As protein: CASTTGGPTDTQYF.

This clone is a singleton in its sample. The rearrangement joins TRBV13 to TRBJ1-1, with D perhaps matching TRBD1 (6 bases). V gave up 7 bases and J gave up 3 bases, with 15 bases separating them. The CDR3 totals 14 residues. Germline assignment: CDR1 PRHDT and CDR2 FYEKMQ (reference sequence). CDR3 DNA: TGTGCCAGCAAGGCAGGGGATGAGGACACTGAAGCTTTCTTT. Translated: CASKAGDEDTEAFF.

This chain links TRBV7-6 with TRBJ2-7, with 7 bases fitting TRBD1. The CDR3 length is 16 residues. Unmatched junction bases numbered 6, after V lost 1 base and J lost 0 bases. Looked up from germline, CDR1 is SGHVS and CDR2 is FNYEAQ. The CDR3 DNA follows: TGTGCCAGCAGCTTAGAGCTCCAGGGGGTCTCCTACGAGCAGTACTTC. It translates to CASSLELQGVSYEQYF.